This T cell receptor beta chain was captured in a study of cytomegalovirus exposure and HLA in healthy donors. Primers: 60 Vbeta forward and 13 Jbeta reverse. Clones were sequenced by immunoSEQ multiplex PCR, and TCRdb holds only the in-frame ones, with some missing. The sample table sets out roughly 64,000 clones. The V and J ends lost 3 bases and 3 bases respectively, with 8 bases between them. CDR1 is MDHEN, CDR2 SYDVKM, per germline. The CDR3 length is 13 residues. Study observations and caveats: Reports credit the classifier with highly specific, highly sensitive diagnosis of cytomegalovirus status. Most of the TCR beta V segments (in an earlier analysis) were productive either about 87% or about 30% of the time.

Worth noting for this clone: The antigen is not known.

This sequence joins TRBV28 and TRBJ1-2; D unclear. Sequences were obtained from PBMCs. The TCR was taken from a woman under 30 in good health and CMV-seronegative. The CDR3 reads CASSLGSHYGYTF. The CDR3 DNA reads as TGTGCCAGCAGTTTGGGGAGTCACTATGGCTACACCTTC.